The next 22 T cell receptor beta chains were all read from a single sample in a study of CD8+CD57+ T cells in acquired aplastic anemia. Genomic DNA was employed as the template in profiling TCR beta VDJ and CDR3. TCRdb itself ran the reads through MiXCR, one entry per CDR3 protein. The repertoire holds some 210,000 distinct CDR3 sequences, with over 55% as singletons. Source material: sorted CD4+, CD8+, or CD8+CD57+ T cells (not recorded which) from PBMCs. Receptors were obtained from a human donor in good health.

This clonotype was recorded at least ten times. CDR3 residues: CASSQETSLFYNEQFF. The DNA for the CDR3 is TGTGCCAGCAGCCAAGAGACTAGCCTTTTCTACAATGAGCAGTTCTTC. V and J are TRBV14 and TRBJ2-1; the match to TRBD2 covers 7 bases. CDR3 size: 16 residues. In germline, CDR1 is SGHDN, CDR2 FVKESK. Germline trimming cut 0 bases from V and 3 bases from J; bases unmatched to any gene: 5.

Many counts were recorded for this clonotype. The chain couples TRBV12-3 or TRBV12-4 to TRBJ2-5, with no clear D. The CDR3 has 13 amino acids. V gave up 6 bases and J gave up 5 bases, with 13 bases separating them. CDR3 sequence: CASSSLGQETQYF. For the CDR3, the DNA is TGTGCCAGCAGCTCCTTGGGCCAGGAGACCCAGTACTTC.

With respect to this clonotype: It is unclear where the CDR3 begins or ends on the DNA, so no DNA is shown, and the CDR3 is as TCRdb lists it. V is TRBV7-6 and J is TRBJ1-2; the table's TRBD1 call for D was not verified on the DNA. CDR1 is SGHVS, CDR2 FNYEAQ, per germline. 18 amino acids form the CDR3, both terminal residues included. Here the CDR3 reads CASSLGQGSSPLHFGYTF.

The chain couples TRBV10-3 to TRBJ1-6; no definite D call. The CDR3 covers 13 residues. Per germline, CDR1 ENHRY and CDR2 SYGVKD. V lost 3 bases, J lost 9 bases, and 9 bases lay in between. The CDR3 spells CAISDARSSPLHF. CDR3 nucleotides: TGTGCCATCAGTGACGCGCGGAGTTCACCCCTCCACTTT.

V and J are TRBV7-8 and TRBJ2-7; D is perhaps TRBD1 or TRBD2 (5 bases each). The CDR3 sequence is 13 residues long. V lost 5 bases and J lost 7, with 15 bases in between. CDR1 is SGHVS, CDR2 FQNEAQ, per germline. CDR3 sequence: CASSGGAAGEQYF. DNA for the CDR3: TGTGCCAGCAGCGGGGGTGCCGCCGGGGAGCAGTACTTC.

CDR3 region: CATSGLAGGPDTQYF. The CDR3 nucleotides are TGTGCCACCAGCGGACTAGCGGGGGGGCCAGATACGCAGTATTTT. The chain recombines TRBV15 with TRBJ2-3; 15 bases align to TRBD2. The CDR3 loop spans 15 amino acids. The J segment lost 4 bases and the V segment lost 5 bases, leaving 1 base of the junction unmatched. Germline CDR1 reads LNHNV; CDR2 reads YYDKDF (reference sequence).

The J gene is TRBJ2-5, the V gene TRBV20-1; 9 bases agree with TRBD2. The CDR3 contains 13 residues. Germline CDR1 is DFQATT and CDR2 is SNEGSKA (reference sequence). The V gene end was trimmed by 2 bases and the J gene end by 5 bases; junction bases not matched to a gene: 3. The CDR3 protein is CSARRGGAETQYF. In nucleotides, the CDR3 is TGCAGTGCTAGACGCGGGGGGGCTGAGACCCAGTACTTC.

The chain uses TRBV9 and TRBJ2-7, with D perhaps assigned TRBD1 or TRBD2 (6 bases each). Germline V CDR1 and CDR2: SGDLS, YYNGEE. The CDR3 sequence is 14 residues long. V gave up 3 bases and J gave up 3 bases, with 13 bases separating them. DNA for the CDR3: TGTGCCAGCAGCGAGGGGGGACTCAACTACGAGCAGTACTTC. It translates to CASSEGGLNYEQYF.

This rearrangement joins TRBV10-2 to TRBJ2-3; tentative D call: TRBD1 (6 bases). The CDR3 extends over 17 amino acids. Trimming stripped 6 bases from V and 0 bases from J, with 19 bases between. From germline, CDR1 is WSHSY and CDR2 SAAADI. The CDR3 DNA follows: TGCGCCAGCAGCAGTACATCCGGCCAGGGGAGCACAGATACGCAGTATTTT. This gives the protein CASSSTSGQGSTDTQYF.

V usage is TRBV2 and J usage is TRBJ1-5; D uncertain. The CDR3 has 13 amino acids. Germline V CDR1 and CDR2: SNHLY, FYNNEI. Deletions cut 4 bases from V and 5 bases from J, with 9 bases between. DNA for the CDR3: TGTGCCAGCAGTGTAGGGATGGATCAGCCCCAGCATTTT. This gives the protein CASSVGMDQPQHF. The full variable domain, rest sourced from reference TRBV2 and TRBJ1-5, is EPEVTQTPSHQVTQMGQEVILRCVPISNHLYFYWYRQILGQKVEFLVSFYNNEISEKSEIFDDQFSVERPDGSNFTLKIRSTKLEDSAMYFCASSVGMDQPQHFGDGTRLSIL.

This clonotype came up many times. This rearrangement joins TRBV20-1 to TRBJ2-3; D gene uncertain. The CDR3 consists of 13 residues. Germline CDR1 is DFQATT and CDR2 is SNEGSKA (reference sequence). V was cut by 3 bases and J by 3 bases, with 10 bases left in between. In DNA form, the CDR3 reads TGCAGTGCTAGGGTCGTCCGGACAGATACGCAGTATTTT. This encodes CSARVVRTDTQYF.

The chain is built from TRBV2 and TRBJ2-3; D might be TRBD2 (5 bases). Germline loops: CDR1 SNHLY, CDR2 FYNNEI. V lost 7 bases and J 11 bases, leaving 22 bases between the germline ends. This CDR3 comprises 14 residues. The chain's CDR3 is CASTGMAAYNEQYF. For the CDR3, the DNA is TGTGCCAGCACGGGGATGGCCGCCTACAATGAGCAGTATTTT.

The V call is TRBV10-1, the J call TRBJ2-7, with D maybe TRBD2 (5 bases). Trimming cost V 8 bases and J 0 bases, with 8 bases left between them. The germline V gene encodes CDR1 WNHNN and CDR2 SYGVQD (reference sequence). The CDR3 consists of 12 residues. This CDR3 reads CASGETSYEQYF. CDR3 nucleotide sequence: TGCGCCAGCGGGGAGACCTCCTACGAGCAGTACTTC.

The chain links TRBV12-3 or TRBV12-4 to TRBJ1-1; D is unresolved. Trimming removed 6 bases at V and 4 bases at J, with 15 bases between. This CDR3 has 14 amino acids. The CDR3 protein is CASSPTERGTEAFF. CDR3 coding DNA: TGTGCCAGCAGCCCCACGGAACGCGGCACTGAAGCTTTCTTT.

The rearrangement uses TRBV20-1 and TRBJ1-5; TRBD1 aligns across 7 bases. The CDR3 spans 12 residues. V lost 1 base and J lost 16; bases outside the gene matches: 10. Germline V gives CDR1 DFQATT, CDR2 SNEGSKA (reference sequence). CDR3 protein: CSARGPGGDPHF. The CDR3 DNA sequence: TGCAGTGCTAGAGGACCAGGGGGGGACCCTCATTTT.

The chain is built from TRBV10-3 and TRBJ1-5, with D tentatively TRBD1 (5 bases). Germline V gives CDR1 ENHRY, CDR2 SYGVKD. The CDR3 totals 13 residues. V lost 10 bases, J lost 5 bases, and 15 bases lay in between. CDR3: CATHVGQDQPQHF. The CDR3 coding sequence is TGTGCCACGCACGTAGGACAAGATCAGCCCCAGCATTTT.

This rearrangement joins TRBV7-9 to TRBJ2-7, with D maybe TRBD1 (5 bases). This CDR3 is 15 amino acids long. Germline assignment: CDR1 SEHNR and CDR2 FQNEAQ (reference sequence). Deletions cut 1 base from V and 1 base from J, with 11 bases between. The chain's CDR3 is CASSLGREGSYEQYF. In DNA form, the CDR3 reads TGTGCCAGCAGCTTAGGCAGGGAAGGTTCCTACGAGCAGTACTTC.

The chain joins TRBV20-1 to TRBJ2-7; 8 bases match TRBD2. The CDR3 loop spans 14 amino acids. With V trimmed by 4 bases and J by 2 bases, 7 bases remained unmatched. In germline, CDR1 is DFQATT, CDR2 SNEGSKA (reference sequence). The CDR3 region is CSATTGTRPYEQYF. The CDR3 DNA follows: TGCAGTGCTACTACCGGGACTAGACCCTACGAGCAGTACTTC.

The chain is built from TRBV27 and TRBJ2-1; D is undetermined. V was pared by 2 bases and J by 7 bases, with 9 bases between. The CDR3 spans 13 residues. Germline assignment: CDR1 MNHEY and CDR2 SMNVEV (reference sequence). The CDR3 loop reads CASSLVASNEQFF. As DNA, the CDR3 is TGTGCCAGCAGTTTAGTGGCTTCAAATGAGCAGTTCTTC.

The V gene is TRBV7-8, the J gene TRBJ1-1; perhaps TRBD1 as D (6 bases). Germline-derived CDR1 and CDR2 are SGHVS and FQNEAQ. The CDR3 extends over 14 amino acids. Trimming stripped 4 bases from V and 3 bases from J, with 12 bases between. The CDR3 coding sequence is TGTGCCAGCAGCTCCCGACAGGTGGACACTGAAGCTTTCTTT. It specifies CASSSRQVDTEAFF.

This clonotype has ten or more counts. The V gene is TRBV5-6, the J gene TRBJ2-7, with D possibly being TRBD1 or TRBD2 (6 bases each). V was pared by 3 bases and J by 3 bases, with 10 bases between. Germline loops: CDR1 SGHDT, CDR2 YYEEEE. The CDR3 runs 13 residues. CDR3 sequence reads: CASSSGGDYEQYF. CDR3 DNA: TGTGCCAGCAGCTCCGGGGGCGACTACGAGCAGTACTTC.

At least ten counts were recorded for this clonotype. This sequence joins TRBV24-1 and TRBJ2-2; D possibly corresponds to TRBD1 (5 bases). V was cut by 2 bases and J by 1 base, with 7 bases left in between. This CDR3 spans 15 amino acids. CDR1 is KGHDR, CDR2 SFDVKD, per germline. The CDR3 loop reads CATSDYRRNTGELFF. CDR3 nucleotides: TGTGCCACCAGTGATTACAGGAGGAACACCGGGGAGCTGTTTTTT.